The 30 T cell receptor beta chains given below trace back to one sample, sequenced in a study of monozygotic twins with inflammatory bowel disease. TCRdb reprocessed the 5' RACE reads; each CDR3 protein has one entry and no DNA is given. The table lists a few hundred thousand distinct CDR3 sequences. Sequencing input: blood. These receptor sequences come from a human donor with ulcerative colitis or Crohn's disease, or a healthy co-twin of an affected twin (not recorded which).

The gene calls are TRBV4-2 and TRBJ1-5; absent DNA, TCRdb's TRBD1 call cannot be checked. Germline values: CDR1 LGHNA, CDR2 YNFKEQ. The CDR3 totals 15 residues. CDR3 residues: CASSQDRWARQPQHF.

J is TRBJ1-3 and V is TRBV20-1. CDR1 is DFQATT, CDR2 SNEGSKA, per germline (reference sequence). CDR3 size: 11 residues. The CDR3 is CSAGPGNTIYF.

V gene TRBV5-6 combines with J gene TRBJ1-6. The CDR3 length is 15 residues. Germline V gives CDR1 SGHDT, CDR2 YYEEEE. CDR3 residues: CASSPISSYNSPLHF. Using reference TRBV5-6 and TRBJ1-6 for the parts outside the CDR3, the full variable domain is DAGVTQSPTHLIKTRGQQVTLRCSPKSGHDTVSWYQQALGQGPQFIFQYYEEEERQRGNFPDRFSGHQFPNYSSELNVNALLLGDSALYLCASSPISSYNSPLHFGNGTRLTVT.

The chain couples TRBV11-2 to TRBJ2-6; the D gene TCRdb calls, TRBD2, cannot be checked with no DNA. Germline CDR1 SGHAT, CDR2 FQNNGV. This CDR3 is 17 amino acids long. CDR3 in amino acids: CASSLGPLFSGANVLTF.

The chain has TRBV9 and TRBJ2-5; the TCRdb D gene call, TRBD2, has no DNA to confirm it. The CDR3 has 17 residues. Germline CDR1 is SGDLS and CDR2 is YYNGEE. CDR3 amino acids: CASSLRWTSGGAETQYF.

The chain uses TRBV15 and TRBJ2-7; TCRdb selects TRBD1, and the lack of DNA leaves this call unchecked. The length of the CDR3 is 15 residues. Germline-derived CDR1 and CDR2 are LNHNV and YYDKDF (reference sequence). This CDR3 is CATSSRTGGYYEQYF.

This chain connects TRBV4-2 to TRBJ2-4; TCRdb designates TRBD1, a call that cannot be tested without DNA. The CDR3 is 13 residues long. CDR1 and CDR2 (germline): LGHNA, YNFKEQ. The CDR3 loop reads CASSSRDTNIQYF.

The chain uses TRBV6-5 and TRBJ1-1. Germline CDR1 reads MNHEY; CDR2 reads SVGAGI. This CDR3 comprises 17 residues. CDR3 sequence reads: CASSYKSSIPLNTEAFF.

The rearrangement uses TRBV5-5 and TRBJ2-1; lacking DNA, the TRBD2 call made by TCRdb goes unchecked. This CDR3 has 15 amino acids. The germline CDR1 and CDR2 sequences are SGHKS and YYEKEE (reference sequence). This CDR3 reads CASTHTLQGGNEQFF.

The CDR3 spells CATGYRDRGRNEQFF. The V and J genes are TRBV24-1 and TRBJ2-1; the TCRdb D gene call, TRBD1, has no DNA to confirm it. Germline-derived CDR1 and CDR2 are KGHDR and SFDVKD. This CDR3 has 15 residues.

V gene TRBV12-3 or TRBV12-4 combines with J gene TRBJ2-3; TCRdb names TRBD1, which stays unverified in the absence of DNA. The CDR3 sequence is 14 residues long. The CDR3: CASSNRVGRDTQYF.

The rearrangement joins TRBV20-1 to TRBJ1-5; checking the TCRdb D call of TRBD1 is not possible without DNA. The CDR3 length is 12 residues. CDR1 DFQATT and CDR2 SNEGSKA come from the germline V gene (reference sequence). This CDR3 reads CSASPRDQPQHF.

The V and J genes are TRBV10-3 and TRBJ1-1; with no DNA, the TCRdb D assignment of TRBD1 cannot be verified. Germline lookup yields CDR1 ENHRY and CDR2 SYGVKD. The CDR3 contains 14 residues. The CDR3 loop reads CATKDRLGNTEAFF.

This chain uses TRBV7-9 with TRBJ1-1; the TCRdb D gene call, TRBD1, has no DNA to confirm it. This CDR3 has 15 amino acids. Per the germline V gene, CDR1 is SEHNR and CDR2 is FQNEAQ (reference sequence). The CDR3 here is CASSSMGVGNTEAFF.

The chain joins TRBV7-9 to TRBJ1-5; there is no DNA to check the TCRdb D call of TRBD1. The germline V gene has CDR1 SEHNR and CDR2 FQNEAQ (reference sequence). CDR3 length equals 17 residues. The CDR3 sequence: CASSLSFGTGSNQPQHF.

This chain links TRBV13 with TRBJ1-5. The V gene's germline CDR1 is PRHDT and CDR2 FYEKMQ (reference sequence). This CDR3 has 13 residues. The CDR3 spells CASSLRRDQPQHF.

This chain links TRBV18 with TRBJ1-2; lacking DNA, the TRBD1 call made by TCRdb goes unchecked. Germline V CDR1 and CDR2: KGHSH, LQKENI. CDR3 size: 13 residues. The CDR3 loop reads CASSPFRVYGYTF.

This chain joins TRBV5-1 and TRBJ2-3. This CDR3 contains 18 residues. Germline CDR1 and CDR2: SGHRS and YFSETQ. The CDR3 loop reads CASSFTLPTAYSTDTQYF.

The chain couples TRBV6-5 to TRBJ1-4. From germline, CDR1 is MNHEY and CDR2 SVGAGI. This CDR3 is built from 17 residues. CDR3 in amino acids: CASSYSAEFWGNEKLFF.

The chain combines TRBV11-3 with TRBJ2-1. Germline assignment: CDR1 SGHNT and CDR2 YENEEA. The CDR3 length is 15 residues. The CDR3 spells CASSLGLKEVDEQFF.

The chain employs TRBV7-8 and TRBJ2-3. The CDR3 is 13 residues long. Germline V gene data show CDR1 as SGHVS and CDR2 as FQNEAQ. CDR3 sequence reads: CASSLGGPYTQYF.

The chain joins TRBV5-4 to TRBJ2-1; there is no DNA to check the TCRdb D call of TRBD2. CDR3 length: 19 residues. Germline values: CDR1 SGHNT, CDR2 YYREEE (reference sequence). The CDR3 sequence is CASSFSSGFLGYHYGEQFF.

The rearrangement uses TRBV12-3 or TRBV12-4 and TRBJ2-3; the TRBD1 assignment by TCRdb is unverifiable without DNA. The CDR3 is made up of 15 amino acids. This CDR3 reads CASSLGGAPQYTQYF.

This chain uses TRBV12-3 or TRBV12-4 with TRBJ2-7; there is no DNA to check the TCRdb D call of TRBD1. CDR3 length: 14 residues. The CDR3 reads CASSFAGARYEQYF.

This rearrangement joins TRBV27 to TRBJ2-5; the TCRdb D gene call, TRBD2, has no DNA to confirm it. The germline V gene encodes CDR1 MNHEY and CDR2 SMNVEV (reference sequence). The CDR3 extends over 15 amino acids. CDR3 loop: CASSPLAGGTSPQYF.

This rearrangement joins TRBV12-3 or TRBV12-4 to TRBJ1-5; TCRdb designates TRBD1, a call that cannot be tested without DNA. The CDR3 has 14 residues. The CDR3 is CASSKTVSNQPQHF.

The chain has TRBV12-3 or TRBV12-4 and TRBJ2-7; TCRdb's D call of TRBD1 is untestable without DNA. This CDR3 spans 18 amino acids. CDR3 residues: CASSPGGGPLSSSYEQYF.

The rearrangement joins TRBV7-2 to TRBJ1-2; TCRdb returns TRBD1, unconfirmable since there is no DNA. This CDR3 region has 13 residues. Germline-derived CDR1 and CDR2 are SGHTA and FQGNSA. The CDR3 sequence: CASSLQGTYGYTF.

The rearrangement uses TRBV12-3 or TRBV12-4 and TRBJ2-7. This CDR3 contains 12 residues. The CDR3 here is CASSLAENEQYF.

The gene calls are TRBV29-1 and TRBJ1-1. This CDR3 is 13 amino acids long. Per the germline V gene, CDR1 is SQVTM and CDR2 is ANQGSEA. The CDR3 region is CSVEKRLNTEAFF.